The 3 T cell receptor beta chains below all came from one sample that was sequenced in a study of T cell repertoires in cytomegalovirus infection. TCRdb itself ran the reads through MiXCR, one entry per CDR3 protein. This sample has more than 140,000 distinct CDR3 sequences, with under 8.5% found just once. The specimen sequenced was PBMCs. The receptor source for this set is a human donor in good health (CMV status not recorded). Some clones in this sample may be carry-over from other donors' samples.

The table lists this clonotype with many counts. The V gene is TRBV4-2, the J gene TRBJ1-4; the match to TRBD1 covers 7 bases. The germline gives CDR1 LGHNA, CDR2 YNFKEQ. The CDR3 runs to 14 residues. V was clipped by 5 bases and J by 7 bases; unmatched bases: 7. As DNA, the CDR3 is TGTGCCAGCAGCTCACGGGCAGGGGGTGAAAAACTGTTTTTT. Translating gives CASSSRAGGEKLFF.

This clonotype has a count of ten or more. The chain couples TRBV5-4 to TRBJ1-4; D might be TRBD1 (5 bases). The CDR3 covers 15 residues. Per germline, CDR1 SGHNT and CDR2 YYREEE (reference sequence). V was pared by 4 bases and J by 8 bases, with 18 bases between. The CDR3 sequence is CASSQTAGKNEKLFF. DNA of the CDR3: TGTGCCAGCAGCCAGACCGCAGGGAAGAACGAAAAACTGTTTTTT.

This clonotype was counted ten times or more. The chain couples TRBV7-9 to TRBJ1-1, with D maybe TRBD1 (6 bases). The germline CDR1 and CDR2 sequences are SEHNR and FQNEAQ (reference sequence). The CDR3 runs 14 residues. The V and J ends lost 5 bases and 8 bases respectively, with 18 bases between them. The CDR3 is CASSPPRWGAEAFF. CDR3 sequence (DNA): TGTGCCAGCAGCCCCCCGAGGTGGGGGGCGGAAGCTTTCTTT.